This T cell receptor (beta chain) was profiled in a study of shared clonotypes between healthy human individuals. Assay: immunoSEQ multiplex PCR; the TCRdb copy retains only in-frame clones and omits some. The sample contains about 2.4 million clones, roughly 92% of which appear only once. This CDR3 contains 13 residues. V dropped 6 bases and J dropped 8; count of bases not matched to a gene: 5. CDR1 is MNHNY, CDR2 SVGAGI, per germline (reference sequence). The chain joins TRBV6-6 to TRBJ1-4; 8 bases are shared with TRBD1. Sequenced: naive CD4+ T cells sorted from blood. Subset defined: CD45RA+ positively selected. The sequence derives from a young man in good health. CDR3 nucleotides: TGTGCCAGCAGAGGACAGGGAGGAGAAAAACTGTTTTTT. This codes for CASRGQGGEKLFF.